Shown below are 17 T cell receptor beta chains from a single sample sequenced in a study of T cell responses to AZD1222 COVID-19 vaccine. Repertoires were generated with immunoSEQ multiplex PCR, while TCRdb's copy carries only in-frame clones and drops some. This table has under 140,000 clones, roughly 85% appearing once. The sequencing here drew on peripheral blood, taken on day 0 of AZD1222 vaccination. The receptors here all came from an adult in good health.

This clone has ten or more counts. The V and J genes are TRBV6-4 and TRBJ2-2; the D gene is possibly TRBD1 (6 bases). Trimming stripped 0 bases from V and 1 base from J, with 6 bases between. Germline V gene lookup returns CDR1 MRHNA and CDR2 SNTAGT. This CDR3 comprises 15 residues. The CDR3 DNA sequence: TGTGCCAGCAGTGACTCGGGACAGAACACCGGGGAGCTGTTTTTT. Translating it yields CASSDSGQNTGELFF.

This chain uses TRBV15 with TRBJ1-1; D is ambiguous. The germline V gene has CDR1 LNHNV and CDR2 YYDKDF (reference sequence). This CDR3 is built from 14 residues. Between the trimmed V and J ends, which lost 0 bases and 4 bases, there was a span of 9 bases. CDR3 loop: CATSRDSGGTEAFF. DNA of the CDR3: TGTGCCACCAGCAGAGATTCAGGAGGCACTGAAGCTTTCTTT.

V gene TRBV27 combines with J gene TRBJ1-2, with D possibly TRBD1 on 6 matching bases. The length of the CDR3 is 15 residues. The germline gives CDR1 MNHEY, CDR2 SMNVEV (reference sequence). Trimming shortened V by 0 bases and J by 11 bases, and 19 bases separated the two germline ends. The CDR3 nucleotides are TGTGCCAGCAGTTTATCGGCGGTTACAGGGTTCGGTTACACCTTC. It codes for CASSLSAVTGFGYTF.

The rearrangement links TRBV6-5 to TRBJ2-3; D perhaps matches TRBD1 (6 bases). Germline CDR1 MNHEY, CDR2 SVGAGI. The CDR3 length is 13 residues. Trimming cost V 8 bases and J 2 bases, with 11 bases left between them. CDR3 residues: CASQDSFTDTQYF. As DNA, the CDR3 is TGTGCCAGCCAGGACAGTTTCACAGATACGCAGTATTTT.

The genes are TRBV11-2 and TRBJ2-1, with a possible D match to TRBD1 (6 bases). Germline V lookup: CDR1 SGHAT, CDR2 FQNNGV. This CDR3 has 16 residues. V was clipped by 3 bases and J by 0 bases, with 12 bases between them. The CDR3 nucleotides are TGTGCCAGCAGCTTGACGGACAGCGCCTCCTACAATGAGCAGTTCTTC. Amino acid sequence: CASSLTDSASYNEQFF.

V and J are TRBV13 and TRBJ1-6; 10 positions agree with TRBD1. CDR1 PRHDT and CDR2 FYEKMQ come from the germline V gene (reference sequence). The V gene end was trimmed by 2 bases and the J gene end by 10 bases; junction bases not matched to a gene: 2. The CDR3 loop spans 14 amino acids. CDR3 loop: CASSLRDRGSPLHF. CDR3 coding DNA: TGTGCCAGCAGCTTACGGGACAGGGGATCACCCCTCCACTTT.

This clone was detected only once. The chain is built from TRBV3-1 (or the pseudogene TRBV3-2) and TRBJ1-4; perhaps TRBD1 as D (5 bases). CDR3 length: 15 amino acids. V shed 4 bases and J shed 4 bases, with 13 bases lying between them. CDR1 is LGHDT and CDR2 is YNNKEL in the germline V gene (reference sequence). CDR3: CASSLLGAGNEKLFF. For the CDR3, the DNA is TGTGCCAGCAGCCTGCTAGGGGCGGGTAATGAAAAACTGTTTTTT.

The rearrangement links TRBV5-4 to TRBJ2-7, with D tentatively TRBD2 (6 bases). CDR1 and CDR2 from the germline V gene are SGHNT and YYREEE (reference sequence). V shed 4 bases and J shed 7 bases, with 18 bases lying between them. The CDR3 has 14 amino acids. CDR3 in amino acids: CASSPRTGEGEQYF. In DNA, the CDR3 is TGTGCCAGCAGCCCTAGGACGGGGGAAGGAGAGCAGTACTTC.

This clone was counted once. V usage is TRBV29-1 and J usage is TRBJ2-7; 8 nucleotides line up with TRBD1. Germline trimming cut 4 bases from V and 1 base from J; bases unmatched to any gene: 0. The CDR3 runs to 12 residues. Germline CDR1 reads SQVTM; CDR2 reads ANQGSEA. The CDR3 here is CSVGQGSYEQYF. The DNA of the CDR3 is TGCAGCGTTGGACAGGGGTCCTACGAGCAGTACTTC.

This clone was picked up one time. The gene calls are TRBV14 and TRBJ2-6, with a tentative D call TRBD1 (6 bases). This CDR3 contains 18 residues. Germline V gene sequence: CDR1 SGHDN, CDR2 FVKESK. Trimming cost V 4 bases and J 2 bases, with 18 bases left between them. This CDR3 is CASSPWGRGRAGANVLTF. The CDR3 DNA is TGTGCCAGCAGCCCCTGGGGCAGGGGACGGGCTGGGGCCAACGTCCTGACTTTC.

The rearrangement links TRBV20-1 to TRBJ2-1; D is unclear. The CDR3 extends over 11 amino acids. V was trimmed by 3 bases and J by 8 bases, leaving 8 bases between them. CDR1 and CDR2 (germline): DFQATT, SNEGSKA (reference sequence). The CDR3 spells CSASWEDEQFF. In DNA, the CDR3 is TGCAGTGCTAGTTGGGAAGATGAGCAGTTCTTC.

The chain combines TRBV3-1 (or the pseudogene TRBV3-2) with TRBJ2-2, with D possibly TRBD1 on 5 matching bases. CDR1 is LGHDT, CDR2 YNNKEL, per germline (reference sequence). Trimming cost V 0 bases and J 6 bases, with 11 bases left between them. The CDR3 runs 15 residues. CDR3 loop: CASSQDLGAAGELFF. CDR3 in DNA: TGTGCCAGCAGCCAAGATTTAGGGGCCGCCGGGGAGCTGTTTTTT.

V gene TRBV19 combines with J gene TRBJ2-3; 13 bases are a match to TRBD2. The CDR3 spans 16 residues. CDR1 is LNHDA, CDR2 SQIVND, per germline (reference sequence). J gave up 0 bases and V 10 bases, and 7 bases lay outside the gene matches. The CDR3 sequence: CATRLAGGPSTDTQYF. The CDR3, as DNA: TGTGCCACCCGACTAGCGGGGGGCCCTAGCACAGATACGCAGTATTTT.

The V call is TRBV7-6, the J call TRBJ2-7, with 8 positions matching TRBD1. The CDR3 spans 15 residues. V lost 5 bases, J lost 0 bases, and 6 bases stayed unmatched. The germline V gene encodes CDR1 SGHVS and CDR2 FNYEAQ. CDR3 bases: TGTGCCAGCAGCGACAGGGGATCCCGCTCCTACGAGCAGTACTTC. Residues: CASSDRGSRSYEQYF. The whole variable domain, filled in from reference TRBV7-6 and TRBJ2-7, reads GAGVSQSPRYKVTKRGQDVALRCDPISGHVSLYWYRQALGQGPEFLTYFNYEAQQDKSGLPNDRFSAERPEGSISTLTIQRTEQRDSAMYRCASSDRGSRSYEQYFGPGTRLTVT.

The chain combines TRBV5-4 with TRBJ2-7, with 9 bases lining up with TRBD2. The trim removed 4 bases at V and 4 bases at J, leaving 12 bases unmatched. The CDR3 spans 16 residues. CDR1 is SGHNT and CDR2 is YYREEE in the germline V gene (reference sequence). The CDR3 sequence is CASSPDSGSVRYEQYF. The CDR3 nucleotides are TGTGCCAGCAGCCCCGATAGCGGGAGTGTCAGATACGAGCAGTACTTC.

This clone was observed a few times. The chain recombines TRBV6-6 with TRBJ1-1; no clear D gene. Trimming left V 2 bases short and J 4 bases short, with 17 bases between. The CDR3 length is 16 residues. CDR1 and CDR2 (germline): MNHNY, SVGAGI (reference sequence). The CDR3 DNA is TGTGCCAGCAGTTACCCGGGGAGGTCCGCGGGCACTGAAGCTTTCTTT. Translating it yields CASSYPGRSAGTEAFF.

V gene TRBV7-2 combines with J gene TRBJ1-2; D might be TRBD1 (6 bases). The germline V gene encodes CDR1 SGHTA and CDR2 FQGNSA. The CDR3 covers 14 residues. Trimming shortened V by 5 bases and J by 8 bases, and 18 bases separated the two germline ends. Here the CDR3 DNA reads TGTGCCAGCAGCGGAGTTGACAGGAACCTCGGCTACACCTTC. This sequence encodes CASSGVDRNLGYTF.